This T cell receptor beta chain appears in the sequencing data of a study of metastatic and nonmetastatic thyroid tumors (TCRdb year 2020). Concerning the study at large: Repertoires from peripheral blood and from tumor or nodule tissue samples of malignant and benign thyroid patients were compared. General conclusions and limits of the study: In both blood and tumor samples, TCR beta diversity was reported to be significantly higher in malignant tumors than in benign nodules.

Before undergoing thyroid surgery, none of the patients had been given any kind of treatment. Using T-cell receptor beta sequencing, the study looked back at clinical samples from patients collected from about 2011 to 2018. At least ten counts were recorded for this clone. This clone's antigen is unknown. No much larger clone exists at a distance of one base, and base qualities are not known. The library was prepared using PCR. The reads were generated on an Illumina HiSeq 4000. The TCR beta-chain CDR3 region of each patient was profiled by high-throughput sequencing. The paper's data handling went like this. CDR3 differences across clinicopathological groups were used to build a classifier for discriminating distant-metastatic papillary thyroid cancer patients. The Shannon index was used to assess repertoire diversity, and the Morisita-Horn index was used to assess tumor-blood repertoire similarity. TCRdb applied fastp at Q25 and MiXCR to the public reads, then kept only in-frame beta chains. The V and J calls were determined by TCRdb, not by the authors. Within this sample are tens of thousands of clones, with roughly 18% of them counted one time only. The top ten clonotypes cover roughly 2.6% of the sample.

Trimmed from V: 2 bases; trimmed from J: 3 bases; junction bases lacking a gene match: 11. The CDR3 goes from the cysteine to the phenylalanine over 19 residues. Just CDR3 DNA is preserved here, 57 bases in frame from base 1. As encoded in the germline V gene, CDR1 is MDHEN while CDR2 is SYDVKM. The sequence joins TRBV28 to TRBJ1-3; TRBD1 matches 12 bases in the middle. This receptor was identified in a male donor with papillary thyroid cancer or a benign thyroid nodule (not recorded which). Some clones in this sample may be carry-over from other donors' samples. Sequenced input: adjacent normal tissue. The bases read TGTGCCAGCAGTTTAGTAAATCCGGGACAGGGGGCAAATGGAAACACCATATATTTT. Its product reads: CASSLVNPGQGANGNTIYF.